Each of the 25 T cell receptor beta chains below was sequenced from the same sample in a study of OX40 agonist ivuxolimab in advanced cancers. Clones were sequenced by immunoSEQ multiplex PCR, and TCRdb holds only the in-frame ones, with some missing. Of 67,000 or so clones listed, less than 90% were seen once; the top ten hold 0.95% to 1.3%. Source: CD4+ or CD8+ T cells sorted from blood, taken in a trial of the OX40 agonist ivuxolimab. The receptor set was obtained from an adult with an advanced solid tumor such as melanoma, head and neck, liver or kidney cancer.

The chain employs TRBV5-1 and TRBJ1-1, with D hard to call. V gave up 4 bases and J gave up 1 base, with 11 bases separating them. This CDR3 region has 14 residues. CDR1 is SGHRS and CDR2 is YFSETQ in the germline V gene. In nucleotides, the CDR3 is TGCGCCAGCAGCCCGGATAACGCGAACACTGAAGCTTTCTTT. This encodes CASSPDNANTEAFF.

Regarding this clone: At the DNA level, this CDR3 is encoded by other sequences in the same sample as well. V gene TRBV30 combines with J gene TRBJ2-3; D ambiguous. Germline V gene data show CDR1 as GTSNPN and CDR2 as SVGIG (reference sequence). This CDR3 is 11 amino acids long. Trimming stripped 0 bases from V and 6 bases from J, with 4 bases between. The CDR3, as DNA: TGTGCCTGGAGTGTCTCTGATACGCAGTATTTT. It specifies CAWSVSDTQYF.

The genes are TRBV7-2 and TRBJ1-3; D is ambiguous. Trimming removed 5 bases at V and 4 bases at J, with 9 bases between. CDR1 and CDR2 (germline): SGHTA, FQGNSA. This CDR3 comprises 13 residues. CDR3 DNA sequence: TGTGCCAGCAGCCTGGACCTGGGAAACACCATATATTTT. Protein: CASSLDLGNTIYF.

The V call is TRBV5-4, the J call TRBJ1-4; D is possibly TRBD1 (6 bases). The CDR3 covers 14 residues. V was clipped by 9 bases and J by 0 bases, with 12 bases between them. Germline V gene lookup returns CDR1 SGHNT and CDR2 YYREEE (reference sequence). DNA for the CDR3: TGTGCCATGGGGACAATCTCAACTAATGAAAAACTGTTTTTT. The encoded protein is CAMGTISTNEKLFF.

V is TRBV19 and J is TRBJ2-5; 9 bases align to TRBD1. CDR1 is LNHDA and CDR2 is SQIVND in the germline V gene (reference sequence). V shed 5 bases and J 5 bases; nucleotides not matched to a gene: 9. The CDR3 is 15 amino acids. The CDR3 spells CASSSQGAYSETQYF. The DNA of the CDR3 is TGTGCCAGTAGTTCACAGGGGGCATATAGCGAGACCCAGTACTTC.

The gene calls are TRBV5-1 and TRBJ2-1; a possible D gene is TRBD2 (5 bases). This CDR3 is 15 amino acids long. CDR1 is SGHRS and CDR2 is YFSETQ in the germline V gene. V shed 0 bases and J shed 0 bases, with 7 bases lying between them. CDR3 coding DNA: TGCGCCAGCAGCTTGGAAGGGAGCTCCTACAATGAGCAGTTCTTC. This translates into CASSLEGSSYNEQFF. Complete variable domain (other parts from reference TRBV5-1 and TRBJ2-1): KAGVTQTPRYLIKTRGQQVTLSCSPISGHRSVSWYQQTPGQGLQFLFEYFSETQRNKGNFPGRFSGRQFSNSRSEMNVSTLELGDSALYLCASSLEGSSYNEQFFGPGTRLTVL.

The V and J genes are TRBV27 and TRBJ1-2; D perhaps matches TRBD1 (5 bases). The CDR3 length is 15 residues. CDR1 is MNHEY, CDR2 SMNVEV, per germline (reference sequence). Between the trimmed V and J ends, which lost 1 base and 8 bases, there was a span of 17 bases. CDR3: CASSLWSGGPVGYTF. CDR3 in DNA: TGTGCCAGCAGTTTATGGTCTGGGGGTCCGGTCGGCTACACCTTC.

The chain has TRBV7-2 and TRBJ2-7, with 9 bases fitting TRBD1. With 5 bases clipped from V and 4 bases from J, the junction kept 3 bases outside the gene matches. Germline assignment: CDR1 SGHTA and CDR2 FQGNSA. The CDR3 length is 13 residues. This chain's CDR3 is CASSGGTGYEQYF. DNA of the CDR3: TGTGCCAGCAGCGGGGGGACAGGGTACGAGCAGTACTTC.

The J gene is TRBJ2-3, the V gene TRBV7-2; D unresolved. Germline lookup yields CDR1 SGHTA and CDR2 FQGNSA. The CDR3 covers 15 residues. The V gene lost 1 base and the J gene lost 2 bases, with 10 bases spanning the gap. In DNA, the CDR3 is TGTGCCAGCAGCTTAGGTGGCGGTGACACAGATACGCAGTATTTT. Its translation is CASSLGGGDTDTQYF.

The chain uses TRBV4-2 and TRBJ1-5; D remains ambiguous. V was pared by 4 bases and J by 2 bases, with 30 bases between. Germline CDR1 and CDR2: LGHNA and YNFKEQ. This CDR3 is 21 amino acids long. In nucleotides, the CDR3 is TGTGCCAGCAGCCCCGGGGTAACAGAAAAAGGAGGTCTAGCGGGCAATCAGCCCCAGCATTTT. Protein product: CASSPGVTEKGGLAGNQPQHF.

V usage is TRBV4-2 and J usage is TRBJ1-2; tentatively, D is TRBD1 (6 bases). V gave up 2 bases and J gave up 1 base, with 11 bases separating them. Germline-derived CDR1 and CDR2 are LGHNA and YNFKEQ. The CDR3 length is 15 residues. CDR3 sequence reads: CASSQSTGFNYGYTF. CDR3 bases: TGTGCCAGCAGCCAATCCACAGGGTTTAACTATGGCTACACCTTC.

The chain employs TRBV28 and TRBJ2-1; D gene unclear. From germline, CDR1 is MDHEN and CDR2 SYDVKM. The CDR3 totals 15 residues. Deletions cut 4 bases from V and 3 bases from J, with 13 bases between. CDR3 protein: CASSSLRSNYNEQFF. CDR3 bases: TGTGCCAGCAGTTCTCTCAGGAGCAACTACAATGAGCAGTTCTTC.

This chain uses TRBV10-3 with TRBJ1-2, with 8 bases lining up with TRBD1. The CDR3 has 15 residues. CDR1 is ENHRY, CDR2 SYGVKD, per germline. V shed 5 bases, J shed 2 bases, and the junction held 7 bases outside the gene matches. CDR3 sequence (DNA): TGTGCCATCAGTCAGGGGGCGCTCGGAAACTATGGCTACACCTTC. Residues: CAISQGALGNYGYTF.

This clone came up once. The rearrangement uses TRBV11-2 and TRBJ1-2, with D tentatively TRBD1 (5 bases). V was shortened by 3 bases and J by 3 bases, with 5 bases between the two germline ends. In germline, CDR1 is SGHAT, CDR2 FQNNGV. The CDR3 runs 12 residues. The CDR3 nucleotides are TGTGCCAGCAGCTTGGGGGACTATGGCTACACCTTC. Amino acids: CASSLGDYGYTF.

The CDR3 DNA reads TGTGCCTGGACTCTATCCGGGGGCACTGAAGCTTTCTTT. This encodes CAWTLSGGTEAFF. The chain carries TRBV30 and TRBJ1-1; tentatively, D is TRBD1 (5 bases). V was trimmed by 4 bases and J by 4 bases, leaving 13 bases between them. The CDR3 contains 13 residues. From germline, CDR1 is GTSNPN and CDR2 SVGIG (reference sequence).

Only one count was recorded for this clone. The CDR3 reads CASSPRDGYYGYTF. In DNA, the CDR3 is TGTGCCAGCAGTCCTAGGGACGGTTACTATGGCTACACCTTC. J is TRBJ1-2 and V is TRBV27, with D tentatively TRBD1 (5 bases). The CDR3 spans 14 residues. Trimming stripped 5 bases from V and 3 bases from J, with 13 bases between. Per the germline V gene, CDR1 is MNHEY and CDR2 is SMNVEV (reference sequence).

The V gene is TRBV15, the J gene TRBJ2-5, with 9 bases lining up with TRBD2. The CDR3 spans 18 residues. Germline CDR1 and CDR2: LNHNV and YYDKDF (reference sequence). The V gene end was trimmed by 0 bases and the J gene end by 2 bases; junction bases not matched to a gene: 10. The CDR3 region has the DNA TGTGCCACCAGCAGAGATCGGGGTAGCGGGGGCATTCAAGAGACCCAGTACTTC. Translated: CATSRDRGSGGIQETQYF.

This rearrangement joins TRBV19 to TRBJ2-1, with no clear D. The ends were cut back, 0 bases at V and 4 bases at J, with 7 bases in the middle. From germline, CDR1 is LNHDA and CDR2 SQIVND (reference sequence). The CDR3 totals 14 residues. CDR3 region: CASSIEVGYNEQFF. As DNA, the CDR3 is TGTGCCAGTAGTATAGAGGTGGGATACAATGAGCAGTTCTTC.

The CDR3, as DNA: TGCGCCAGCAGCTTGAACCCAGGGGGCGTAACTGAAGCTTTCTTT. Its translation: CASSLNPGGVTEAFF. The rearrangement uses TRBV5-1 and TRBJ1-1, with 8 bases identical to TRBD1. The CDR3 contains 15 residues. The germline V gene has CDR1 SGHRS and CDR2 YFSETQ. J was trimmed by 5 bases and V by 1 base; bases with no gene match: 7.

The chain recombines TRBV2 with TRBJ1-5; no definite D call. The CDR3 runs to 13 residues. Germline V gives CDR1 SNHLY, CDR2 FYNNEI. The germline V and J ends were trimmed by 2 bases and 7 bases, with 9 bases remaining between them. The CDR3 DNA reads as TGTGCCAGCAGTGAACAGGCAGTGCAGCCCCAGCATTTT. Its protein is CASSEQAVQPQHF.

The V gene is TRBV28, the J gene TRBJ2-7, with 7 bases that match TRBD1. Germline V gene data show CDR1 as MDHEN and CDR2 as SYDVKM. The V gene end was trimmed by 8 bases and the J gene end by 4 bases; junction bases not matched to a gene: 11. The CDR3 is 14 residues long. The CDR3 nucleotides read TGTGCCAGCGGGGACAGCCGATTCCCTTACGAGCAGTACTTC. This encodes CASGDSRFPYEQYF.

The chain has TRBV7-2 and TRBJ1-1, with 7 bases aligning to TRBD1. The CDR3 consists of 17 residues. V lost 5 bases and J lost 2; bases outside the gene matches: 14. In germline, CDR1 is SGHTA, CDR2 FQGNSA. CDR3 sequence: CASSLERTGRDNTEAFF. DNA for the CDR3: TGTGCCAGCAGCCTAGAAAGGACAGGAAGGGATAACACTGAAGCTTTCTTT.

The CDR3, as DNA: TGTGCCAGCAGCGCGGGGACTAGCGGGACAAGCACAGATACGCAGTATTTT. Encoded protein: CASSAGTSGTSTDTQYF. V usage is TRBV11-2 and J usage is TRBJ2-3; 13 positions match TRBD2. Germline V CDR1 and CDR2: SGHAT, FQNNGV. V lost 5 bases to trimming and J lost 0 bases; unmatched junction nucleotides: 5. CDR3 length equals 17 residues.

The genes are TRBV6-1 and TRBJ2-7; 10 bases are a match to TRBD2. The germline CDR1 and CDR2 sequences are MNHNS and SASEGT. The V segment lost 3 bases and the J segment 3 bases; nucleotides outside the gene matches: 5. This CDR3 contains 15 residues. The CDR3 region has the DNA TGTGCCAGCAGTGAGGCGTCTAGCGGGAGCTACGAGCAGTACTTC. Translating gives CASSEASSGSYEQYF.

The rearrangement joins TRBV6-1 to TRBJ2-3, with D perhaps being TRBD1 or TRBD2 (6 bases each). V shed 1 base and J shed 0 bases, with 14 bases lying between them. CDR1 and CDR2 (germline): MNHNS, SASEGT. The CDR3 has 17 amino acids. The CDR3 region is CASSEGIRGPSTDTQYF. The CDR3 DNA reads TGTGCCAGCAGTGAAGGTATACGGGGGCCTAGCACAGATACGCAGTATTTT.